This T cell receptor (beta chain) was profiled in a study of T cell changes during pregnancy in multiple sclerosis. Deletions cut 0 bases from V and 7 bases from J, with 16 bases between. The germline CDR1 and CDR2 sequences are LGHNA and YSLEER. The CDR3 totals 16 residues. The assay was immunoSEQ multiplex PCR, and TCRdb's table has in-frame clones only and misses some. The data contain about 79,000 clones, around 95% of them singletons. V and J are TRBV4-3 and TRBJ1-5; D unresolved. The sequences come from peripheral blood, collected in the second trimester of pregnancy. The source is a female donor in good health, enrolled as a control in a pregnancy study. The CDR3 DNA reads TGCGCCAGCAGCCAAGATCAGGTGAGCCGGGGACAGCCCCAGCATTTT. It specifies CASSQDQVSRGQPQHF.